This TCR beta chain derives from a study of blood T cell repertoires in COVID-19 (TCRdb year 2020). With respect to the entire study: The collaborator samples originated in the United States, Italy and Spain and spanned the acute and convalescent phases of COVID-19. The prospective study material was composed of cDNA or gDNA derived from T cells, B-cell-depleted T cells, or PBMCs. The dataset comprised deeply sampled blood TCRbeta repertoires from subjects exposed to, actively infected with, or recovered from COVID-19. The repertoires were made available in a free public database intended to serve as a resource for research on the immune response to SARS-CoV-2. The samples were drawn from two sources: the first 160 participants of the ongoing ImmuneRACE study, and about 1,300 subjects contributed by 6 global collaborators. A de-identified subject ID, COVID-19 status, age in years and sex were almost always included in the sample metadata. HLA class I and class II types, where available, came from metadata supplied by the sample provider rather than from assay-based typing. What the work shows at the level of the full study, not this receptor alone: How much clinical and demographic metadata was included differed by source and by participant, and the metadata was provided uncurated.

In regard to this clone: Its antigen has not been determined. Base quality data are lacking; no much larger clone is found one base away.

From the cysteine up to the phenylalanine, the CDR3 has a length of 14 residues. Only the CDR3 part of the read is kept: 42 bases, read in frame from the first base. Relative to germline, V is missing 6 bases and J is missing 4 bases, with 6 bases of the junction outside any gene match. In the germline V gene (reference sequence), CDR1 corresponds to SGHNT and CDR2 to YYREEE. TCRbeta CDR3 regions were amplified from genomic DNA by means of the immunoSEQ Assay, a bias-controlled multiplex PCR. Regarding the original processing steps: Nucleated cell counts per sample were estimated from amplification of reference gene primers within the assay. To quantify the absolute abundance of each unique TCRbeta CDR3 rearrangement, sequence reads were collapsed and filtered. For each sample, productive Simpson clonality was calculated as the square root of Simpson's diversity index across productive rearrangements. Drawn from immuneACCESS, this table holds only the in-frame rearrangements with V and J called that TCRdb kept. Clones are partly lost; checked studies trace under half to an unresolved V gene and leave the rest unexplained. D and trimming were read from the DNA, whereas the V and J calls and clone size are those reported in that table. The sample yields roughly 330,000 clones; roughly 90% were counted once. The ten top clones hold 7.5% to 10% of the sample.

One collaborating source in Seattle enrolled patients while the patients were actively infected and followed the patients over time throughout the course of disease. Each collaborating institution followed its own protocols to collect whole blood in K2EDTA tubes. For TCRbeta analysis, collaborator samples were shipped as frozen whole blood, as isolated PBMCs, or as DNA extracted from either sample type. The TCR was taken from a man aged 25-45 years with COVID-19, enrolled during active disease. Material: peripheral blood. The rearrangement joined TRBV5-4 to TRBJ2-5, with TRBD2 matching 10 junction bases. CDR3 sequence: CASNPSGGVETQYF. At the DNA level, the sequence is TGTGCCAGCAACCCTAGCGGGGGCGTAGAGACCCAGTACTTC.